What follows are 27 T cell receptor beta chains derived from one specimen sequenced in a study of blood T cell repertoires in COVID-19. Produced via immunoSEQ multiplex PCR; TCRdb's table is partial and in-frame only. The sample contains approximately 55,000 clones, about nine tenths of which appear only once. Material: peripheral blood. The origin of the receptors is a man aged 35-49 years with acute or convalescent COVID-19.

This chain joins TRBV6-6 and TRBJ2-7; weak D call: TRBD2 (5 bases). From germline, CDR1 is MNHNY and CDR2 SVGAGI (reference sequence). This CDR3 comprises 15 residues. V lost 0 bases and J lost 0, with 9 bases in between. CDR3 DNA: TGTGCCAGCAGTTACTCGGCGACTATCTCCTACGAGCAGTACTTC. Translation: CASSYSATISYEQYF.

The rearrangement links TRBV3-1 (or the pseudogene TRBV3-2) to TRBJ2-3; the match to TRBD1 covers 8 bases. The CDR3 runs 14 residues. V dropped 4 bases and J dropped 3; count of bases not matched to a gene: 3. Germline V gives CDR1 LGHDT, CDR2 YNNKEL (reference sequence). CDR3 nucleotide sequence: TGTGCCAGCAGCCCCGGACAGGGAACAGATACGCAGTATTTT. Protein product: CASSPGQGTDTQYF.

This CDR3 is CASSLGQFYGYTF. In DNA, the CDR3 is TGTGCCAGCAGTTTGGGACAGTTCTATGGCTACACCTTC. The chain has TRBV27 and TRBJ1-2; 7 bases line up with TRBD1. CDR1 is MNHEY and CDR2 is SMNVEV in the germline V gene (reference sequence). There are 13 residues in the CDR3. The V and J ends lost 3 bases and 4 bases, in that order; junction bases with no gene match: 2.

As DNA, the CDR3 is TGTGCCAGCAGTTTACGCGAGGGTAGCAATCAGCCCCAGCATTTT. Residues: CASSLREGSNQPQHF. The chain employs TRBV6-6 and TRBJ1-5; the D is unclear. The CDR3 contains 15 residues. V lost 4 bases, J lost 0 bases, and 10 bases lay in between. CDR1 and CDR2 (germline): MNHNY, SVGAGI (reference sequence).

The table lists this clone with a few counts. The chain combines TRBV7-6 with TRBJ2-3; 16 nucleotides match TRBD2. Germline V gene data show CDR1 as SGHVS and CDR2 as FNYEAQ. The CDR3 loop spans 16 amino acids. V lost 4 bases, J lost 4 bases, and 2 bases stayed unmatched. The CDR3 DNA reads TGTGCCAGCAGCTCGGGACTAGCGGGAGGGTCAGATACGCAGTATTTT. Translated: CASSSGLAGGSDTQYF.

J is TRBJ2-1 and V is TRBV12-5, with TRBD2 matching 7 bases. The germline CDR1 and CDR2 sequences are LGHNT and FRNRAP. The V gene end was trimmed by 1 base and the J gene end by 0 bases; junction bases not matched to a gene: 9. CDR3 length: 18 amino acids. This CDR3 is CASGLEPFSGPSYNEQFF. CDR3 DNA: TGTGCTAGTGGTTTGGAACCCTTTAGCGGGCCCTCCTACAATGAGCAGTTCTTC.

The rearrangement joins TRBV2 to TRBJ1-5; D is possibly TRBD1 (5 bases). The germline V and J ends were trimmed by 5 bases and 2 bases, with 10 bases remaining between them. The germline gives CDR1 SNHLY, CDR2 FYNNEI. The CDR3 sequence is 14 residues long. This CDR3 reads CASSMGGGNQPQHF. Written as DNA, the CDR3 is TGTGCCAGCAGTATGGGGGGGGGCAATCAGCCCCAGCATTTT.

This chain connects TRBV5-5 to TRBJ2-7; D perhaps matches TRBD1 (6 bases). This CDR3 has 15 residues. CDR1 is SGHKS, CDR2 YYEKEE, per germline (reference sequence). The V end was cut by 0 bases, the J end by 1 base, with 11 bases between. The CDR3 DNA reads TGTGCCAGCAGCTTGGGAGGGACATCTTCCTACGAGCAGTACTTC. It codes for CASSLGGTSSYEQYF.

The chain uses TRBV19 and TRBJ1-3; the D gene is possibly TRBD1 (6 bases). Germline V gene sequence: CDR1 LNHDA, CDR2 SQIVND (reference sequence). CDR3 length: 14 amino acids. The CDR3 DNA follows: TGTGCTACTGGGCAGGGGACCTCTGGAAACACCATATATTTT. This sequence encodes CATGQGTSGNTIYF. Full variable domain (missing parts from reference TRBV19 and TRBJ1-3): DGGITQSPKYLFRKEGQNVTLSCEQNLNHDAMYWYRQDPGQGLRLIYYSQIVNDFQKGDIAEGYSVSREKKESFPLTVTSAQKNPTAFYLCATGQGTSGNTIYFGEGSWLTVV.

This chain links TRBV7-2 with TRBJ1-5, with D possibly matching TRBD1 (5 bases). This CDR3 is built from 16 residues. V lost 5 bases and J 2 bases, leaving 16 bases between the germline ends. Germline assignment: CDR1 SGHTA and CDR2 FQGNSA. The CDR3 region is CASSLSGALGNQPQHF. The CDR3 nucleotides are TGTGCCAGCAGCCTCAGCGGGGCCTTAGGCAATCAGCCCCAGCATTTT. Looking up the rest from reference TRBV7-2 and TRBJ1-5 gives the full variable domain: GAGVSQSPSNKVTEKGKDVELRCDPISGHTALYWYRQSLGQGLEFLIYFQGNSAPDKSGLPSDRFSAERTGGSVSTLTIQRTQQEDSAVYLCASSLSGALGNQPQHFGDGTRLSIL.

The rearrangement links TRBV28 to TRBJ1-5, with 7 bases matching TRBD1. The germline V gene has CDR1 MDHEN and CDR2 SYDVKM. This CDR3 is 14 amino acids long. Unmatched junction bases numbered 8, after V lost 6 bases and J lost 6 bases. CDR3 sequence: CASSLTGAAQPQHF. The CDR3, as DNA: TGTGCCAGCAGCTTAACAGGGGCGGCTCAGCCCCAGCATTTT.

V is TRBV19 and J is TRBJ2-2; 7 positions agree with TRBD2. V was pared by 6 bases and J by 0 bases, with 4 bases of the junction left unmatched. The length of the CDR3 is 15 residues. Germline CDR1 and CDR2: LNHDA and SQIVND (reference sequence). The CDR3 DNA reads TGTGCCAGTAGCCTAAGCGGGACGAACACCGGGGAGCTGTTTTTT. It translates to CASSLSGTNTGELFF.

This chain uses TRBV21-1 with TRBJ1-5. TRBV21-1 is listed as a pseudogene. The CDR3 has 14 amino acids. CDR3 DNA: TGTGCCAGCAGCGAGCCCGATAGCAATCAGCCCCAGCATTTT. This sequence encodes CASSEPDSNQPQHF.

J is TRBJ2-5 and V is TRBV11-3; the match to TRBD2 covers 7 bases. The V gene end was trimmed by 5 bases and the J gene end by 5 bases; junction bases not matched to a gene: 17. The CDR3 extends over 17 amino acids. The germline V gene has CDR1 SGHNT and CDR2 YENEEA. DNA for the CDR3: TGTGCCAGCAGCCGAGGCGAAGGGAGGGGTGAAACGGAGACCCAGTACTTC. It translates to CASSRGEGRGETETQYF.

The CDR3 DNA sequence: TGCGCCAGCAGCCCTGGGGGGGAAGCTTTCTTT. It encodes CASSPGGEAFF. The rearrangement links TRBV5-1 to TRBJ1-1, with D perhaps matching TRBD1 (5 bases). V was trimmed by 4 bases and J by 8 bases, leaving 9 bases between them. The CDR3 contains 11 residues. CDR1 is SGHRS and CDR2 is YFSETQ in the germline V gene.

This clone was picked up a small number of times. V and J are TRBV6-1 and TRBJ1-2; D is unresolved. The germline gives CDR1 MNHNS, CDR2 SASEGT. The V end was cut by 0 bases, the J end by 2 bases, with 10 bases between. This CDR3 is built from 15 residues. CDR3 protein: CASSEAPGGNYGYTF. CDR3 in DNA: TGTGCCAGCAGTGAAGCCCCCGGCGGGAACTATGGCTACACCTTC.

The rearrangement links TRBV6-5 to TRBJ1-1, with 7 bases aligning to TRBD1. V lost 4 bases, J lost 1 base, and 3 bases stayed unmatched. CDR3 length: 14 residues. The germline V gene encodes CDR1 MNHEY and CDR2 SVGAGI. CDR3: CASSSNRGNTEAFF. In DNA, the CDR3 is TGTGCCAGCAGTTCGAACAGGGGGAACACTGAAGCTTTCTTT.

The gene calls are TRBV29-1 and TRBJ1-1; 8 bases match TRBD1. The J segment lost 4 bases and the V segment lost 8 bases, leaving 12 bases of the junction unmatched. Germline V CDR1 and CDR2: SQVTM, ANQGSEA. The CDR3 sequence is 14 residues long. DNA for the CDR3: TGCAGCATACAACTAAGAGACAGGGGCACTGAAGCTTTCTTT. This sequence encodes CSIQLRDRGTEAFF.

The V gene is TRBV6-6, the J gene TRBJ2-3; 10 bases are a match to TRBD1. V was pared by 6 bases and J by 5 bases, with 2 bases of the junction left unmatched. This CDR3 is 13 amino acids long. Germline CDR1 is MNHNY and CDR2 is SVGAGI (reference sequence). DNA of the CDR3: TGTGCCAGCAGCGACAGGGGGCTAGATACGCAGTATTTT. Its protein is CASSDRGLDTQYF.

The chain recombines TRBV7-8 with TRBJ2-2, with 8 nucleotides matching TRBD2. Germline lookup yields CDR1 SGHVS and CDR2 FQNEAQ. The CDR3 covers 16 residues. The V segment lost 2 bases and the J segment 1 base; nucleotides outside the gene matches: 3. CDR3: CASSLRAGGNTGELFF. The CDR3 bases are TGTGCCAGCAGCTTAAGGGCGGGAGGGAACACCGGGGAGCTGTTTTTT.

The chain employs TRBV11-2 and TRBJ1-1; D gene ambiguous. The CDR3 covers 11 residues. V shed 5 bases and J shed 10 bases, with 11 bases lying between them. The germline V gene has CDR1 SGHAT and CDR2 FQNNGV. The DNA for the CDR3 is TGTGCCAGCAGCCGCTACGATAGAGCTTTCTTT. It translates to CASSRYDRAFF.

The chain recombines TRBV6-6 with TRBJ1-5; 8 bases map to TRBD1. Germline trimming cut 7 bases from V and 4 bases from J; bases unmatched to any gene: 9. From germline, CDR1 is MNHNY and CDR2 SVGAGI (reference sequence). The CDR3 sequence is 15 residues long. CDR3 nucleotide sequence: TGTGCCAGCACCCAAGACAGGGGTTTTAATCAGCCCCAGCATTTT. The encoded protein is CASTQDRGFNQPQHF.

This sequence joins TRBV12-3 or TRBV12-4 and TRBJ2-3, with TRBD1 matching over 8 bases. The ends lost 5 bases at V and 7 bases at J; junction bases unmatched: 5. The CDR3 length is 13 residues. The CDR3: CASSTQGANTQYF. The DNA of the CDR3 is TGTGCCAGCAGTACGCAGGGGGCGAATACGCAGTATTTT.

V and J are TRBV14 and TRBJ2-6, with D possibly TRBD1 on 6 matching bases. V was shortened by 0 bases and J by 12 bases, with 15 bases between the two germline ends. This CDR3 spans 15 amino acids. Germline assignment: CDR1 SGHDN and CDR2 FVKESK. CDR3 sequence reads: CASSQEGTRMSVLTF. The CDR3 DNA sequence: TGTGCCAGCAGCCAAGAGGGGACACGGATGAGCGTCCTGACTTTC.

Here the CDR3 reads CASSLFTGQETQYF. The DNA for the CDR3 is TGCGCCAGCAGCTTGTTTACAGGACAAGAGACCCAGTACTTC. This chain joins TRBV5-1 and TRBJ2-5; TRBD1 is a possible D gene (5 bases). V lost 1 base and J lost 2, with 9 bases in between. The length of the CDR3 is 14 residues. Per germline, CDR1 SGHRS and CDR2 YFSETQ.

The genes are TRBV24-1 and TRBJ1-2; the D is unclear. V was shortened by 3 bases and J by 0 bases, with 4 bases between the two germline ends. Germline CDR1 reads KGHDR; CDR2 reads SFDVKD. CDR3 length: 13 residues. The CDR3 DNA sequence: TGTGCCACCAGTGATCCAGCTAACTATGGCTACACCTTC. It is translated as CATSDPANYGYTF.

The genes are TRBV4-1 and TRBJ2-3; D gene unclear. V was cut by 3 bases and J by 0 bases, with 7 bases left in between. From germline, CDR1 is MGHRA and CDR2 YSYEKL. The CDR3 runs to 14 residues. The CDR3 loop is CASSHITSTDTQYF. The CDR3 DNA reads TGCGCCAGCAGCCACATTACTAGCACAGATACGCAGTATTTT.